The rows below give T cell receptor beta chains drawn from one sample of a study of blood T cell repertoires in COVID-19. This table comes from immunoSEQ multiplex PCR, and its TCRdb copy is limited to in-frame clones, with some not included. The repertoire holds roughly 150,000 clones, roughly 90% seen once, with roughly 19% in the top ten. The material sequenced was peripheral blood. All receptors come from a man in his 60s with active or convalescent COVID-19. Each CDR3 is given with its conserved first and last residue. D genes are given only for firm matches. Not all rows give a size; the values are once, few, many and, for expanded clones, a class.

size: -
V: TRBV19
D: -
J: TRBJ1-5
CDR3: CASSIVPGLIQPQHF
DNA: TGTGCCAGTAGTATAGTCCCAGGTTTGATACAGCCCCAGCATTTT

size: -
V: TRBV28
D: TRBD2
J: TRBJ2-5
CDR3: CASSFGGAQETQYF
DNA: TGTGCCAGCAGTTTCGGGGGGGCCCAAGAGACCCAGTACTTC

size: -
V: TRBV5-1
D: TRBD1
J: TRBJ1-3
CDR3: CASRGTGGMNTIYF
DNA: TGCGCCAGCAGAGGGACAGGGGGCATGAACACCATATATTTT

size: -
V: TRBV7-9
D: -
J: TRBJ2-1
CDR3: CASSLAAVRSNEQFF
DNA: TGTGCCAGCAGCTTAGCTGCGGTTCGATCCAATGAGCAGTTCTTC

size: -
V: TRBV29-1
D: TRBD1
J: TRBJ1-1
CDR3: CSVFGRGLFSDQGLTFF
DNA: TGCAGCGTTTTTGGCAGGGGGCTTTTTTCTGACCAGGGTTTAACTTTCTTT

size: -
V: TRBV2
D: TRBD1
J: TRBJ1-6
CDR3: CARQQPGGTDNSPLHF
DNA: TGTGCCAGACAGCAACCGGGCGGGACAGACAATTCACCCCTCCACTTT

size: -
V: TRBV19
D: TRBD1
J: TRBJ1-4
CDR3: CASSLEGQGNEKLFF
DNA: TGTGCCAGTAGTCTCGAGGGACAGGGGAATGAAAAACTGTTTTTT

size: -
V: TRBV6-6
D: -
J: TRBJ2-3
CDR3: CASSFPGSDTQYF
DNA: TGTGCCAGCAGTTTCCCAGGGTCAGATACGCAGTATTTT

size: -
V: TRBV5-1
D: TRBD1
J: TRBJ1-4
CDR3: CASSPTGGGEKLFF
DNA: TGCGCCAGCAGCCCGACAGGGGGAGGTGAAAAACTGTTTTTT

size: once
V: TRBV19
D: -
J: TRBJ1-2
CDR3: CASSHTPRGGYTF
DNA: TGTGCCAGTAGTCATACCCCCCGAGGTGGCTACACCTTC

size: -
V: TRBV4-1
D: -
J: TRBJ2-7
CDR3: CASSPRYPSYEQYF
DNA: TGCGCCAGCAGCCCCAGGTACCCCTCCTACGAGCAGTACTTC

size: -
V: TRBV6-1
D: -
J: TRBJ1-2
CDR3: CASSERGTLGYTF
DNA: TGTGCCAGCAGTGAAAGGGGGACACTTGGCTACACCTTC

size: -
V: TRBV19
D: -
J: TRBJ2-7
CDR3: CATTQEGSYEQYF
DNA: TGTGCCACCACGCAGGAGGGCTCCTACGAGCAGTACTTC

size: -
V: TRBV7-9
D: TRBD1
J: TRBJ1-2
CDR3: CASSPTGTGGGYTF
DNA: TGTGCCAGCAGCCCTACCGGGACAGGGGGCGGCTACACCTTC

size: -
V: TRBV5-1
D: -
J: TRBJ2-1
CDR3: CASSLAFASANEQFF
DNA: TGCGCCAGCAGCTTGGCCTTTGCTAGCGCCAATGAGCAGTTCTTC

size: -
V: TRBV18
D: TRBD1
J: TRBJ1-2
CDR3: CASSPTGDYGYTF
DNA: TGTGCCAGCTCACCGACAGGGGATTATGGCTACACCTTC

size: -
V: TRBV29-1
D: TRBD1
J: TRBJ1-1
CDR3: CSITQGGNTEAFF
DNA: TGCAGCATCACCCAGGGGGGGAACACTGAAGCTTTCTTT

size: -
V: TRBV5-1
D: -
J: TRBJ1-2
CDR3: CASSLGQGSSNTF
DNA: TGCGCCAGCAGCTTGGGGCAGGGTAGTAGTAACACCTTC

size: once
V: TRBV6-1
D: TRBD1
J: TRBJ2-5
CDR3: CASSNDRGFETQYF
DNA: TGTGCCAGCAGTAACGACAGGGGTTTTGAGACCCAGTACTTC

size: -
V: TRBV5-4
D: -
J: TRBJ1-1
CDR3: CASSLNGENTEAFF
DNA: TGTGCCAGCAGCTTGAACGGAGAGAACACTGAAGCTTTCTTT

size: -
V: TRBV3-1/TRBV3-2
D: TRBD2
J: TRBJ2-5
CDR3: CASSRTAGGVETQYF
DNA: TGTGCCAGCAGCCGGACAGCGGGGGGTGTGGAGACCCAGTACTTC

size: -
V: TRBV29-1
D: TRBD1
J: TRBJ1-1
CDR3: CSIFGTGGTNTEAFF
DNA: TGCAGCATCTTCGGGACAGGGGGCACGAACACTGAAGCTTTCTTT

size: -
V: TRBV18
D: -
J: TRBJ1-3
CDR3: CASSPPTSSGNTIYF
DNA: TGTGCCAGCTCACCCCCGACTAGCTCTGGAAACACCATATATTTT

size: -
V: TRBV6-5
D: TRBD2
J: TRBJ2-3
CDR3: CASSYSNLAGVPQYF
DNA: TGTGCCAGCAGTTACTCGAACCTAGCGGGAGTACCGCAGTATTTT

size: -
V: TRBV27
D: -
J: TRBJ1-5
CDR3: CASKPRWGQSNQPQHF
DNA: TGTGCCAGCAAGCCTAGGTGGGGGCAGAGCAATCAGCCCCAGCATTTT

size: -
V: TRBV5-1
D: -
J: TRBJ1-1
CDR3: CASSWTPGDETEAFF
DNA: TGCGCCAGCAGCTGGACCCCAGGGGATGAAACTGAAGCTTTCTTT